The rows below give T cell receptor beta chains drawn from one sample of a study of cytomegalovirus exposure and HLA in healthy donors. The table came from immunoSEQ multiplex PCR; TCRdb's copy has only in-frame clones and leaves some out. The data show 200,000 or so clones, around 85% seen once. The sequenced material came from PBMCs. The receptors come from a human donor in good health. CDR3s include the opening cysteine and the closing phenylalanine or tryptophan. D genes are given only for firm matches. Clone sizes are given selectively: once, few, many, or a class where the clone is expanded.

V	J	D	size	DNA	CDR3
TRBV18	TRBJ2-3	-	-	TGTGCCAGCTCACCACTAAAGAGTGTCCCAGATACGCAGTATTTT	CASSPLKSVPDTQYF
TRBV20-1	TRBJ2-1	-	-	TGCACTCCCGACACCTTCAATGAGCAGTTCTTC	CTPDTFNEQFF
TRBV27	TRBJ2-2	TRBD1	-	TGTGCCAGCAGTTTAAGGAGACAGGGGATGACCGGGGAGCTGTTTTTT	CASSLRRQGMTGELFF
TRBV10-1	TRBJ1-3	-	-	TGCGCCAGTTCGGACAGAAACTCTGGAAACACCATATATTTT	CASSDRNSGNTIYF
TRBV19	TRBJ1-2	TRBD1	once	TGTGCCAGCGGACAGGGGCTTGGTGGCTACACCTTC	CASGQGLGGYTF
TRBV5-1	TRBJ1-1	-	-	TGCGCCAGCAGCCACCTACAGGGTCCCACTGAAGCTTTCTTT	CASSHLQGPTEAFF
TRBV7-2	TRBJ2-7	-	-	TGTGCCAGCAGCTTAGCCTGGAGCGAGCAGTACTTC	CASSLAWSEQYF
TRBV5-1	TRBJ1-4	TRBD1	-	TGCGCCAGCAGCTATGGACAGGGTTCTAATGAAAAACTGTTTTTT	CASSYGQGSNEKLFF
TRBV6-1	TRBJ1-5	-	once	TGTGCCAGCGTGAGGGGGTCGGGTAGCAATCAGCCCCAGCATTTT	CASVRGSGSNQPQHF
TRBV11-2	TRBJ1-1	TRBD1	-	TGTGCCAGCAGCCTCCTATGGACAGGATCGAACACTGAAGCTTTCTTT	CASSLLWTGSNTEAFF
TRBV28	TRBJ2-7	-	-	TGTGCCAGCAGCCCAGACAGTTACGAGCAGTACTTC	CASSPDSYEQYF
TRBV19	TRBJ2-3	-	-	TGTGCCAGTTCCCCACTCCTATCACCGACAGATACGCAGTATTTT	CASSPLLSPTDTQYF
TRBV7-2	TRBJ2-7	-	-	TGTGCCAGCAGCTCTAGTCTCTGGTACGAGCAGTACTTC	CASSSSLWYEQYF
TRBV15	TRBJ2-1	TRBD2	few	TGTGCCACCAGCAGAGTGGGACTAGGAGGTAATGAGCAGTTCTTC	CATSRVGLGGNEQFF
TRBV30	TRBJ2-2	-	-	TGTGCCTGGAGTGTTGGGGGGACCGGGGAGCTGTTTTTT	CAWSVGGTGELFF
TRBV10-3	TRBJ2-1	TRBD2	-	TGTGCCATCAGGTCGGGTGGGGCGGGAGGTTACAATGAGCAGTTCTTC	CAIRSGGAGGYNEQFF
TRBV29-1	TRBJ1-3	TRBD1	-	TGCAGCGTTGAAGATAGGGACAGGGTTTCCGGAAACACCATATATTTT	CSVEDRDRVSGNTIYF
TRBV19	TRBJ2-7	TRBD2	-	TGTGCCACCTCAAGCGGGAGTCGCTCCTACGAGCAGTACTTC	CATSSGSRSYEQYF
TRBV5-1	TRBJ2-5	-	-	TGCGCCAGCAGCTCCAGGGAAGAGACCCAGTACTTC	CASSSREETQYF
TRBV7-2	TRBJ2-7	TRBD2	few	TGTGCCAGCAGATCCAGTACTAGCGGCTACGAGCAGTACTTC	CASRSSTSGYEQYF
TRBV6-5	TRBJ2-7	TRBD1	-	TGTGCCAGCAGTCTCCGGGACAGGGGGTCTTACGAGCAGTACTTC	CASSLRDRGSYEQYF
TRBV5-4	TRBJ2-7	TRBD1	-	TGTGCCAGCAGCACAGGACAGGCATTCAGTTGGGAGCAGTACTTC	CASSTGQAFSWEQYF
TRBV15	TRBJ2-2	TRBD2	-	TGTGCCACCAGAGATATAGCGGGAGGGCCGTTGACCGGGGAGCTGTTTTTT	CATRDIAGGPLTGELFF
TRBV29-1	TRBJ2-7	-	-	TGCAGCGTTGATGACAACTCCTACGAGCAGTACTTC	CSVDDNSYEQYF
TRBV11-2	TRBJ1-1	TRBD1	-	TGTGCCAGCAGCGCTACTTTGGTCCCCAGGGGGAAGAACACTGAAGCTTTCTTT	CASSATLVPRGKNTEAFF
TRBV27	TRBJ1-2	-	-	TGTGCCAGCAGTTTATACGGTCCGAATGGCTACACCTTC	CASSLYGPNGYTF